The 27 T cell receptor beta chains listed next were all sequenced from one sample in a study of T cell repertoires in cytomegalovirus infection (dated by TCRdb to the late 2010s). The reads were generated on an Illumina HiSeq 1500. TCRdb reprocessed the public reads (quality trimming at Q25 with fastp, clone calling with MiXCR) and kept in-frame beta chains. Under each unique CDR3 protein, matching rows form one entry showing the most common genes and DNA. Across this sample there are hundreds of thousands of distinct CDR3 sequences, with about a sixth seen only once. Clones ranked in the top ten supply 12% of the sample. Sequenced material: PBMCs. The source is a human donor in good health (CMV status not recorded). Some clones in this sample may be carry-over from other donors' samples.

The table lists this clonotype with many counts. CDR3 nucleotide sequence: TGCGCCAGCAGCTTGGCGGCAAGGGAGGGCTCAGAGACCCAGTACTTC. Translated: CASSLAAREGSETQYF. The V call is TRBV5-1, the J call TRBJ2-5; 7 bases match TRBD2. Looked up from germline, CDR1 is SGHRS and CDR2 is YFSETQ. The length of the CDR3 is 16 residues. V was clipped by 0 bases and J by 4 bases; unmatched bases: 9.

This clonotype has ten or more counts. The CDR3 reads CASSGQGPSGEQYF. CDR3 DNA: TGTGCCAGCAGTGGACAGGGACCTTCGGGGGAGCAGTACTTC. The chain employs TRBV25-1 and TRBJ2-7, with 7 bases fitting TRBD1. Trimming at V came to 4 bases and at J to 7 bases, leaving 10 bases not matched to a gene. CDR3 size: 14 residues. Germline V lookup: CDR1 MGHDK, CDR2 SYGVNS.

The J gene is TRBJ2-6, the V gene TRBV29-1; D remains ambiguous. The V end was cut by 4 bases, the J end by 3 bases, with 7 bases between. The CDR3 loop spans 13 amino acids. Germline CDR1 is SQVTM and CDR2 is ANQGSEA. As DNA, the CDR3 is TGCAGCGTTGTCGGCTTTGGGGCCAACGTCCTGACTTTC. Its translation: CSVVGFGANVLTF.

The sample holds many counts of this clonotype. The chain couples TRBV10-3 to TRBJ2-7, with 14 bases matching TRBD2. J lost 0 bases, V lost 5 bases, and 3 bases had no gene match. The CDR3 is 16 amino acids. CDR1 and CDR2 (germline): ENHRY, SYGVKD. CDR3 in DNA: TGTGCCATCAGTCCGGGGACTAGCGGGGGCTCCTACGAGCAGTACTTC. It yields the protein CAISPGTSGGSYEQYF.

Ten or more counts support this clonotype. The chain links TRBV27 to TRBJ1-1; D is possibly TRBD1 (6 bases). The CDR3 covers 16 residues. Trimming left V 0 bases short and J 11 bases short, with 22 bases between. Per germline, CDR1 MNHEY and CDR2 SMNVEV (reference sequence). The CDR3 spells CASSLSRFGAPGAAFF. CDR3 nucleotide sequence: TGTGCCAGCAGTTTATCGAGGTTCGGAGCCCCGGGGGCGGCTTTCTTT.

At least ten counts were recorded for this clonotype. The chain recombines TRBV27 with TRBJ1-1; D unclear. Germline V gives CDR1 MNHEY, CDR2 SMNVEV (reference sequence). Trimming cost V 1 base and J 4 bases, with 13 bases left between them. The CDR3 is made up of 15 amino acids. The CDR3 reads CASSLLSGYGTEAFF. The CDR3 nucleotides are TGTGCCAGCAGTTTATTGTCGGGGTATGGCACTGAAGCTTTCTTT.

This chain joins TRBV6-5 and TRBJ2-4, with no clear D. CDR3 size: 13 residues. Looked up from germline, CDR1 is MNHEY and CDR2 is SVGAGI. Trimming pared 8 bases from V and 0 bases from J, leaving 8 bases between. The CDR3, as DNA: TGTGCCAGCCAGGAATTAGCCAAAAACATTCAGTACTTC. Its protein product is CASQELAKNIQYF.

This clonotype turned up a few times. The chain employs TRBV4-2 and TRBJ2-1; 8 bases are a match to TRBD1. The CDR3 consists of 18 residues. V was pared by 4 bases and J by 0 bases, with 11 bases of the junction left unmatched. Germline CDR1 and CDR2: LGHNA and YNFKEQ. CDR3 nucleotides: TGTGCCAGCAGCCTCCAAGGACAGGGCCCCAGCTCCTACAATGAGCAGTTCTTC. Translation gives CASSLQGQGPSSYNEQFF.

This clonotype came up a few times. The chain has TRBV18 and TRBJ1-3; D is undetermined. The CDR3 loop spans 15 amino acids. Between the trimmed V and J ends, which lost 2 bases and 2 bases, there was a span of 10 bases. From germline, CDR1 is KGHSH and CDR2 LQKENI. CDR3 DNA: TGTGCCAGCTCACCAGTGAGCGGCGCTGGAAACACCATATATTTT. As protein: CASSPVSGAGNTIYF.

This clonotype was counted between two and nine times. The chain recombines TRBV29-1 with TRBJ2-7; a weak D match, TRBD1 (7 bases). The germline V gene encodes CDR1 SQVTM and CDR2 ANQGSEA. Deletions cut 0 bases from V and 6 bases from J, with 21 bases between. The CDR3 totals 16 residues. CDR3 residues: CSVEELGRGVLGEQYF. DNA of the CDR3: TGCAGCGTTGAAGAACTCGGCAGGGGGGTATTAGGCGAGCAGTACTTC.

The CDR3 DNA reads TGTGCCAGCACGGAGGAAATGAACACTGAAGCTTTCTTT. Translated: CASTEEMNTEAFF. V gene TRBV28 combines with J gene TRBJ1-1, with unresolved D. The germline gives CDR1 MDHEN, CDR2 SYDVKM. This CDR3 comprises 13 residues. V lost 7 bases and J 0 bases, leaving 9 bases between the germline ends.

This chain connects TRBV20-1 to TRBJ1-6; D possibly corresponds to TRBD1 (6 bases). CDR3 size: 16 residues. CDR1 and CDR2 from the germline V gene are DFQATT and SNEGSKA (reference sequence). V was trimmed by 2 bases and J by 0 bases, leaving 11 bases between them. The DNA for the CDR3 is TGCAGTGCTAGACCGGGACACCGCTCCTATAATTCACCCCTCCACTTT. It codes for CSARPGHRSYNSPLHF.

The genes are TRBV20-1 and TRBJ2-1; 7 positions match TRBD2. CDR1 is DFQATT, CDR2 SNEGSKA, per germline (reference sequence). This CDR3 contains 15 residues. Unmatched junction bases numbered 12, after V lost 1 base and J lost 9 bases. CDR3 DNA sequence: TGCAGTGCTAGAGCTGGTACTAGCGAAGTCAGTGAGCAGTTCTTC. Its translation: CSARAGTSEVSEQFF.

This chain links TRBV19 with TRBJ2-7; the D call may be TRBD1 or TRBD2 (5 bases each). Trimming left V 3 bases short and J 6 bases short, with 15 bases between. CDR3 length equals 14 residues. CDR1 is LNHDA and CDR2 is SQIVND in the germline V gene (reference sequence). Written as DNA, the CDR3 is TGTGCCAGTAGTATGCCGGGGCTTACAGGCGAGCAGTACTTC. Protein: CASSMPGLTGEQYF.

The rearrangement joins TRBV27 to TRBJ1-4; TRBD1 might be the D (5 bases). Germline assignment: CDR1 MNHEY and CDR2 SMNVEV (reference sequence). CDR3 length equals 17 residues. The V and J ends lost 2 bases and 2 bases respectively, with 15 bases between them. The DNA of the CDR3 is TGTGCCAGCAGTTTACGGGGCAGGTTTTCTACTAATGAAAAACTGTTTTTT. Its protein is CASSLRGRFSTNEKLFF. Full variable domain (rest looked up from reference TRBV27 and TRBJ1-4): EAQVTQNPRYLITVTGKKLTVTCSQNMNHEYMSWYRQDPGLGLRQIYYSMNVEVTDKGDVPEGYKVSRKEKRNFPLILESPSPNQTSLYFCASSLRGRFSTNEKLFFGSGTQLSVL.

The chain has TRBV6-5 and TRBJ1-2; 10 bases are shared with TRBD1. With V trimmed by 0 bases and J by 7 bases, 5 bases remained unmatched. The CDR3 is 15 amino acids. Looked up from germline, CDR1 is MNHEY and CDR2 is SVGAGI. CDR3 in DNA: TGTGCCAGCAGTTACTCCCGACAGGGGGCGAGTGGCTACACCTTC. Its protein is CASSYSRQGASGYTF.

Many counts were recorded for this clonotype. This chain joins TRBV7-2 and TRBJ1-3, with TRBD1 matching over 8 bases. V dropped 2 bases and J dropped 2; count of bases not matched to a gene: 5. The length of the CDR3 is 16 residues. The germline gives CDR1 SGHTA, CDR2 FQGNSA. The CDR3 spells CASSLRQGRTGNTIYF. In nucleotides, the CDR3 is TGTGCCAGCAGCTTACGACAGGGGCGCACTGGAAACACCATATATTTT.

J is TRBJ1-2 and V is TRBV4-1; 9 positions agree with TRBD1. Germline V gene sequence: CDR1 MGHRA, CDR2 YSYEKL. V was clipped by 0 bases and J by 7 bases; unmatched bases: 3. CDR3 length: 14 residues. CDR3 residues: CASSQEQGAPGYTF. DNA for the CDR3: TGCGCCAGCAGCCAAGAACAGGGGGCGCCTGGCTACACCTTC.

The sample holds a few counts of this clonotype. V usage is TRBV12-3 or TRBV12-4 and J usage is TRBJ2-3; 7 bases agree with TRBD1. CDR3 size: 16 residues. The trim removed 10 bases at V and 1 base at J, leaving 14 bases unmatched. In DNA form, the CDR3 reads TGTGCCACCCAGCCAGGCAGGGGGATAGGCACAGATACGCAGTATTTT. Its protein is CATQPGRGIGTDTQYF.

The chain employs TRBV6-2 or TRBV6-3 and TRBJ1-1; TRBD1 might be the D (5 bases). The CDR3 consists of 16 residues. V was shortened by 0 bases and J by 0 bases, with 11 bases between the two germline ends. Germline CDR1 MNHEY, CDR2 SVGEGT. CDR3 bases: TGTGCCAGCAGTTACTCGTTCGGGACGATGAACACTGAAGCTTTCTTT. Its protein product is CASSYSFGTMNTEAFF.

This sequence joins TRBV5-1 and TRBJ1-6; D remains unclear. The CDR3 is 14 amino acids. The germline V and J ends were trimmed by 1 base and 7 bases, with 9 bases remaining between them. Per the germline V gene, CDR1 is SGHRS and CDR2 is YFSETQ. CDR3 DNA sequence: TGCGCCAGCAGCTTGCTGTCAGAGAATTCACCCCTCCACTTT. Translating gives CASSLLSENSPLHF. Using reference TRBV5-1 and TRBJ1-6 for the parts outside the CDR3, the full variable domain is KAGVTQTPRYLIKTRGQQVTLSCSPISGHRSVSWYQQTPGQGLQFLFEYFSETQRNKGNFPGRFSGRQFSNSRSEMNVSTLELGDSALYLCASSLLSENSPLHFGNGTRLTVT.

This clonotype was found many times. The rearrangement joins TRBV7-2 to TRBJ1-2, with D maybe TRBD1 (5 bases). Germline lookup yields CDR1 SGHTA and CDR2 FQGNSA. The CDR3 runs to 13 residues. The CDR3 protein is CAPMGERGYGYTF. The CDR3 bases are TGTGCGCCGATGGGGGAGCGGGGCTATGGCTACACCTTC.

The rearrangement uses TRBV20-1 and TRBJ2-7; D gene unclear. The CDR3 is 13 amino acids. V lost 7 bases and J 7 bases, leaving 20 bases between the germline ends. Per the germline V gene, CDR1 is DFQATT and CDR2 is SNEGSKA (reference sequence). The CDR3 loop is CSVLGPAKGEQYF. DNA for the CDR3: TGCAGTGTCCTCGGTCCAGCTAAGGGAGAGCAGTACTTC.

This clonotype has ten or more counts. This sequence joins TRBV7-2 and TRBJ2-1; 7 bases are a match to TRBD2. The trim removed 3 bases at V and 4 bases at J, leaving 3 bases unmatched. The V gene's germline CDR1 is SGHTA and CDR2 FQGNSA. The CDR3 is 14 amino acids. This CDR3 is CASSFKAGYNEQFF. The CDR3 DNA reads as TGTGCCAGCAGCTTTAAAGCGGGATACAATGAGCAGTTCTTC. The variable domain in full, with the rest retrieved from reference TRBV7-2 and TRBJ2-1, is GAGVSQSPSNKVTEKGKDVELRCDPISGHTALYWYRQSLGQGLEFLIYFQGNSAPDKSGLPSDRFSAERTGGSVSTLTIQRTQQEDSAVYLCASSFKAGYNEQFFGPGTRLTVL.

The V gene is TRBV20-1, the J gene TRBJ2-5; 9 bases are shared with TRBD2. The CDR3 extends over 17 amino acids. Trimming at V came to 1 base and at J to 5 bases, leaving 14 bases not matched to a gene. The germline V gene encodes CDR1 DFQATT and CDR2 SNEGSKA (reference sequence). In nucleotides, the CDR3 is TGCAGTGCTAGAGTGACGAATGGGCGGGGGGGTAGGGAGACCCAGTACTTC. Its translation: CSARVTNGRGGRETQYF.

In its sample, this clonotype was seen many times. A junction end diverges from the germline sequence, so it may reflect a read error. CDR3 in DNA: TGCAGTACTAGGAGCTCCTACGAGCAGTACTTC. It yields the protein CSTRSSYEQYF. The chain employs TRBV20-1 and TRBJ2-7, with D maybe TRBD2 (5 bases). The germline V gene encodes CDR1 DFQATT and CDR2 SNEGSKA (reference sequence). CDR3 length equals 11 residues.

The chain combines TRBV6-1 with TRBJ2-7; D is unresolved. V gave up 4 bases and J gave up 3 bases, with 4 bases separating them. This CDR3 is 11 amino acids long. Germline V CDR1 and CDR2: MNHNS, SASEGT. The CDR3 sequence is CASSAFYEQYF. The CDR3, as DNA: TGTGCCAGCAGTGCTTTCTACGAGCAGTACTTC.